The rows below give T cell receptor beta chains drawn from one sample of a study of pediatric ulcerative colitis. Data came from immunoSEQ multiplex PCR; TCRdb stores just in-frame clones and leaves some out. The table includes around 30,000 clones, around 82% detected once. Sequencing used blood. Every receptor here comes from a boy aged 5-17 years with severe ulcerative colitis. The CDR3 runs from the conserved cysteine through the conserved F or W. Fields, in order: clone size, J gene, D gene, V gene, CDR3 length, CDR3 protein, CDR3 DNA. The D gene is left open where the match is weak. Clone size is stated in some rows and not others, as once, few, many or a class when expanded.

clone size: -; J gene: TRBJ2-5; D gene: TRBD2; V gene: TRBV13; CDR3 length: 17; CDR3 protein: CASSPFLRRGDQETQYF; CDR3 DNA: TGTGCCAGCAGCCCCTTCCTGCGGCGGGGGGACCAAGAGACCCAGTACTTC
clone size: -; J gene: TRBJ1-4; D gene: -; V gene: TRBV4-1; CDR3 length: 17; CDR3 protein: CASSQEAAGHNNEKLFF; CDR3 DNA: TGCGCCAGCAGCCAAGAAGCGGCTGGACATAATAATGAAAAACTGTTTTTT
clone size: -; J gene: TRBJ2-1; D gene: -; V gene: TRBV7-7; CDR3 length: 13; CDR3 protein: CASSLGRQYEQFF; CDR3 DNA: TGTGCTAGCAGCTTAGGCCGCCAGTATGAGCAGTTCTTC
clone size: -; J gene: TRBJ1-6; D gene: -; V gene: TRBV14; CDR3 length: 15; CDR3 protein: CASSQKSSYNSPLHF; CDR3 DNA: TGTGCCAGCAGCCAAAAGAGCTCCTATAATTCACCCCTCCACTTT
clone size: -; J gene: TRBJ2-2; D gene: -; V gene: TRBV5-8; CDR3 length: 14; CDR3 protein: CASSPRTGTGELFF; CDR3 DNA: TGTGCCAGCAGCCCCCGGACTGGCACCGGGGAGCTGTTTTTT
clone size: -; J gene: TRBJ2-1; D gene: -; V gene: TRBV15; CDR3 length: 13; CDR3 protein: CATSKRINGGQFF; CDR3 DNA: TGTGCCACCAGCAAAAGAATCAACGGAGGGCAGTTCTTC
clone size: -; J gene: TRBJ2-1; D gene: -; V gene: TRBV7-9; CDR3 length: 14; CDR3 protein: CASSLIHLRGGQFF; CDR3 DNA: TGTGCCAGCAGCTTAATTCATCTCCGTGGTGGGCAGTTCTTC
clone size: -; J gene: TRBJ2-7; D gene: -; V gene: TRBV18; CDR3 length: 13; CDR3 protein: CASSPGASYEQYF; CDR3 DNA: TGTGCCAGCTCTCCGGGAGCATCCTACGAGCAGTACTTC
clone size: -; J gene: TRBJ2-5; D gene: -; V gene: TRBV11-2; CDR3 length: 11; CDR3 protein: CASSSQETQYF; CDR3 DNA: TGTGCCAGCAGCTCCCAAGAGACCCAGTACTTC
clone size: -; J gene: TRBJ2-1; D gene: -; V gene: TRBV19; CDR3 length: 14; CDR3 protein: CASKMVDSYNEQFF; CDR3 DNA: TGTGCCAGTAAGATGGTAGACTCCTACAATGAGCAGTTCTTC
clone size: -; J gene: TRBJ2-2; D gene: TRBD2; V gene: TRBV27; CDR3 length: 16; CDR3 protein: CAIRSGLAGNTGELFF; CDR3 DNA: TGTGCCATCCGTTCGGGACTAGCGGGAAACACCGGGGAGCTGTTTTTT
clone size: few; J gene: TRBJ1-2; D gene: -; V gene: TRBV27; CDR3 length: 14; CDR3 protein: CASSPLGVRYGYTF; CDR3 DNA: TGTGCCAGCAGTCCCCTAGGGGTTAGGTATGGCTACACCTTC
clone size: once; J gene: TRBJ2-3; D gene: TRBD2; V gene: TRBV4-3; CDR3 length: 17; CDR3 protein: CASSQEEVVTSSDTQYF; CDR3 DNA: TGCGCCAGCAGCCAAGAGGAGGTTGTGACTAGCAGCGATACGCAGTATTTT
clone size: -; J gene: TRBJ2-2; D gene: -; V gene: TRBV15; CDR3 length: 16; CDR3 protein: CATSRELGHLTGELFF; CDR3 DNA: TGTGCCACCAGCAGAGAACTAGGGCATCTCACCGGGGAGCTGTTTTTT
clone size: few; J gene: TRBJ1-1; D gene: -; V gene: TRBV5-6; CDR3 length: 15; CDR3 protein: CASSFLVSPGQEAFF; CDR3 DNA: TGTGCCAGCAGCTTCCTTGTTTCTCCAGGACAGGAAGCTTTCTTT
clone size: -; J gene: TRBJ2-1; D gene: TRBD2; V gene: TRBV11-3; CDR3 length: 13; CDR3 protein: CASSSSGRNEQFF; CDR3 DNA: TGTGCCAGCAGTTCTAGCGGGCGCAATGAGCAGTTCTTC
clone size: -; J gene: TRBJ1-1; D gene: -; V gene: TRBV6-5; CDR3 length: 13; CDR3 protein: CASSYLDGTEAFF; CDR3 DNA: TGTGCCAGCAGTTACCTAGATGGCACTGAAGCTTTCTTT
clone size: -; J gene: TRBJ2-3; D gene: TRBD1; V gene: TRBV4-1; CDR3 length: 15; CDR3 protein: CASSQDGTVTDTQYF; CDR3 DNA: TGCGCCAGCAGCCAAGATGGGACAGTGACAGATACGCAGTATTTT
clone size: -; J gene: TRBJ2-3; D gene: -; V gene: TRBV7-2; CDR3 length: 14; CDR3 protein: CASSPLISTDTQYF; CDR3 DNA: TGTGCCAGCAGCCCTTTAATTAGCACAGATACGCAGTATTTT
clone size: -; J gene: TRBJ1-4; D gene: TRBD1; V gene: TRBV2; CDR3 length: 15; CDR3 protein: CASSEWGQGNEKLFF; CDR3 DNA: TGTGCCAGCAGTGAGTGGGGACAGGGTAATGAAAAACTGTTTTTT